The subject of this entry is one T cell receptor (beta chain). Clones were read by immunoSEQ multiplex PCR, and TCRdb kept only the in-frame ones, dropping some. The sample yields fewer than 500,000 clones, 80% to 90% seen once. The record originates from a study of blood T cell repertoires in COVID-19. Material: peripheral blood. This clonotype was obtained from a woman aged 25 to 45 with active or convalescent COVID-19.

The DNA for the CDR3 is TGTGCCAGCAGCTTAGTCAGGGGGCGCAAGGACACCGGGGAGCTGTTTTTT. Translating gives CASSLVRGRKDTGELFF. The V and J genes are TRBV7-6 and TRBJ2-2, with 8 positions matching TRBD1. J gave up 3 bases and V 1 base, and 7 bases lay outside the gene matches. This CDR3 has 17 amino acids. Germline CDR1 reads SGHVS; CDR2 reads FNYEAQ.